These 5 T cell receptor beta chains were all obtained from the same sample, sequenced in a study of Graves' ophthalmopathy and Graves' hyperthyroidism. The sequenced template was RNA, covering the TCR beta CDR3 region. HTBI primers served in a first-round RT-PCR, which a second-round multiplex PCR followed. TCRdb itself ran the multiplex PCR reads through MiXCR, one entry per CDR3 protein. The table lists 650,000 to 800,000 distinct CDR3 sequences, about 41% of them singletons. The source material was peripheral blood. These receptors were collected from an adult man with Graves' ophthalmopathy.

This clonotype was counted only a few times. CDR3 bases: TGTGCCAGCAGTTTATCGAGGGGGTTGGATCAGCCCCAGCATTTT. This translates into CASSLSRGLDQPQHF. V usage is TRBV12-3 or TRBV12-4 and J usage is TRBJ1-5, with D maybe TRBD1 (6 bases). The CDR3 has 15 residues. V lost 2 bases and J lost 5, with 13 bases in between.

The chain combines TRBV12-3 or TRBV12-4 with TRBJ1-5; TRBD1 is a possible D gene (5 bases). The CDR3 extends over 15 amino acids. Between the trimmed V and J ends, which lost 6 bases and 7 bases, there was a span of 19 bases. The CDR3 spells CASSNRAGEVQPQHF. DNA for the CDR3: TGTGCCAGCAGCAACCGGGCGGGGGAGGTGCAGCCCCAGCATTTT.

The chain uses TRBV29-1 and TRBJ1-2; a possible D gene is TRBD1 (6 bases). The V and J ends lost 8 bases and 2 bases respectively, with 15 bases between them. The length of the CDR3 is 13 residues. CDR1 and CDR2 (germline): SQVTM, ANQGSEA. In DNA form, the CDR3 reads TGCAGCTTATCAGGCAGGGGCAACTATGGCTACACCTTC. Protein sequence: CSLSGRGNYGYTF.

This clonotype has ten or more counts. The V gene is TRBV27, the J gene TRBJ1-2, with 8 nucleotides matching TRBD1. Unmatched junction bases numbered 5, after V lost 5 bases and J lost 3 bases. Germline V gene lookup returns CDR1 MNHEY and CDR2 SMNVEV (reference sequence). This CDR3 comprises 14 residues. CDR3 residues: CASSIGQGHYGYTF. As DNA, the CDR3 is TGTGCCAGCAGTATTGGACAGGGACACTATGGCTACACCTTC.

This clonotype appeared many times. The chain uses TRBV5-1 and TRBJ2-7; perhaps TRBD1 as D (6 bases). CDR1 and CDR2 (germline): SGHRS, YFSETQ. V gave up 3 bases and J gave up 3 bases, with 13 bases separating them. The CDR3 runs 14 residues. The CDR3 DNA reads as TGCGCCAGCAGCTCGTCAGGGGATAACTACGAGCAGTACTTC. Encoded protein: CASSSSGDNYEQYF.